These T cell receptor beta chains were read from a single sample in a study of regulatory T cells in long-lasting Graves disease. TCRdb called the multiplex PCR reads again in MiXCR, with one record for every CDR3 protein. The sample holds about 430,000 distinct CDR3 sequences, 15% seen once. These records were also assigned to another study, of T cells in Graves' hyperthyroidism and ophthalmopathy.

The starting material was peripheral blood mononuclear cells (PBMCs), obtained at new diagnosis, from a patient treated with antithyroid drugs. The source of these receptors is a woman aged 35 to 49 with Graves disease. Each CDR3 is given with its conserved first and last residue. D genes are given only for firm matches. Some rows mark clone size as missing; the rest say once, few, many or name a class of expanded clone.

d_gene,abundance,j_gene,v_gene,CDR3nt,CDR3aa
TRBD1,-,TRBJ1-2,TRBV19,TGTGCCAGTAGTTGGGACAGGGGCCGTTTAGTCCATGGCTACACCTTC,CASSWDRGRLVHGYTF
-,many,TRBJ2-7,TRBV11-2,TGTGCCAGCAGCTCCCCCCACGAAGCAACCTACGAGCAGTACTTC,CASSSPHEATYEQYF
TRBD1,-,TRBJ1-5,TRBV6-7,TGTGCCAGCAGGCCCGACAGGGGAAGCAATCAGCCCCAGCATTTT,CASRPDRGSNQPQHF
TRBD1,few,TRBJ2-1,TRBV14,TGTGCCAGCAGCCAGACCAGGACAGGGATTGGGCATGAGCAGTTCTTC,CASSQTRTGIGHEQFF
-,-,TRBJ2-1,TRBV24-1,TGTGCCACCAGTGCGGCTAGCGTCTACAATGAGCAGTTCTTC,CATSAASVYNEQFF
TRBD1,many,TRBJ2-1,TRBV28,TGTGCCAGCAGTCCTACGGGACAGGGGGCGAGGTATGAGCAGTTCTTC,CASSPTGQGARYEQFF
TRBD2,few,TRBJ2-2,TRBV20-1,TGCAGTGCTAGGCAGGGAGGGCCGAGCACCGGGGAGCTGTTTTTT,CSARQGGPSTGELFF
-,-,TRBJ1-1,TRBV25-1,TGTGCCAGCAGTGAATCGACTCTTTCCGGCGCTGAAGCTTTCTTT,CASSESTLSGAEAFF
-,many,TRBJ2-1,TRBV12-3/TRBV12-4,TGTGCCAGCAGTTTTCAAGCGGAGATTGGCCTCGAATCGGAGCAGTTCTTC,CASSFQAEIGLESEQFF
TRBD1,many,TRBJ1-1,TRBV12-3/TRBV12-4,TGTGCCAGCAGTCTCAGGACAGGGAAGACTGAAGCTTTCTTT,CASSLRTGKTEAFF
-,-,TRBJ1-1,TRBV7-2,TGTGCCAGCAGCTTAGTAGGCGAATTGAACACTGAAGCTTTCTTT,CASSLVGELNTEAFF
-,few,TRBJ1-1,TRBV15,TGTGCCACCAGCACGGGGGCATCGGAAGCTTTCTTT,CATSTGASEAFF
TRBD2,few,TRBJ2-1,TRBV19,TGTGCCAGTAGTCCCTCGGGACTAGCGGGAGGGGTCCGGAATGAGCAGTTCTTC,CASSPSGLAGGVRNEQFF
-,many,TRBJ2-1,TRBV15,TGTGCCACCAGCGGTGACTATGCCTCCTACAATGAGCAGTTCTTC,CATSGDYASYNEQFF
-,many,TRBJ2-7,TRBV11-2,TGTGCCAGCAGTCTCCGGGGTGGTTTGCGTGAGCAGTACTTC,CASSLRGGLREQYF
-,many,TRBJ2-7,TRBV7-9,TGTGCCAGCAGCTTATTTGAAACCGGGGAGCAGTACTTC,CASSLFETGEQYF
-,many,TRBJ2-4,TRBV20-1,TGCAGTGCTAGAGATGGGGTCAGGGTGTTTGACAAAAACATTCAGTACTTC,CSARDGVRVFDKNIQYF
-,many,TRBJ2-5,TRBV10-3,TGTGCCATCAGTGAGTCAGGTTCGGGGTCAGAGACCCAGTACTTC,CAISESGSGSETQYF
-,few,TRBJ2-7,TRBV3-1,TGTGCCAGCAGCCGCGGGACCCCTTTGTTCTACGAGCAGTACTTC,CASSRGTPLFYEQYF
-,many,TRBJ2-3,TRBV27,TGTGCCAGCAACGCCGGGACAACTAGCACAGATACGCAGTATTTT,CASNAGTTSTDTQYF
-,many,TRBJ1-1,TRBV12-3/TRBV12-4,TGTGCCAGCAGCTTTGGCGGGGGGGATACTGAAGCTTTCTTT,CASSFGGGDTEAFF
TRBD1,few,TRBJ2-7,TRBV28,TGTGCCAGCAGTTTCAGCAGGGGGATCGGCGAGCAGTACTTC,CASSFSRGIGEQYF
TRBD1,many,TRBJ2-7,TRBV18,TGTGCCAGCTCGGGACAGTCCTACGAGCAGTACTTC,CASSGQSYEQYF
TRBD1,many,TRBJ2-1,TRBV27,TGTGCCAGCAGTTGGACCGGGACAGGCTACAATGAGCAGTTCTTC,CASSWTGTGYNEQFF
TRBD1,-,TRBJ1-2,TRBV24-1,TGTGCCACCAGTGACTCACAGGGGAACTATGGCTACACCTTC,CATSDSQGNYGYTF
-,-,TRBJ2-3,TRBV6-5,TGTGCCAGCAGTTACCGAGGCATTTTGGGTATGAACACAGATACGCAGTATTTT,CASSYRGILGMNTDTQYF
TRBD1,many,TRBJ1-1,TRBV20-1,TGCAGTGCTAGAGTAGGCCAGGGGGCCACTGAAGCTTTCTTT,CSARVGQGATEAFF
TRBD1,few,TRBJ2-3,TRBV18,TGTGCCAGCTCAGAGTGGACAGGCATCACAGATACGCAGTATTTT,CASSEWTGITDTQYF
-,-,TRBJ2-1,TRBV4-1,TGCGCCAGCAGCCAAGAGGGGACCAGGGCCCGGAATGAGCAGTTCTTC,CASSQEGTRARNEQFF
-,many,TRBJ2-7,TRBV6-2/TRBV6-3,TGTGCCAGCAGTGTTGGGGGTAATTTCGACGAGCAGTACTTC,CASSVGGNFDEQYF
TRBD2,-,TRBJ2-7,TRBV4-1,TGCGCCAGCAGCCAAGATAAGCTAGCGGGATTTTACGAGCAGTACTTC,CASSQDKLAGFYEQYF
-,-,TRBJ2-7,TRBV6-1,TGTGCCAGCACCTTTGGGGTGGTCGGGATTCTCCGGGACCGGGCGTACGAGCAGTACTTC,CASTFGVVGILRDRAYEQYF
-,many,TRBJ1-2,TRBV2,TGTGCCAGCAACGAGGACAGTGGGCTTTATGGCTACACCTTC,CASNEDSGLYGYTF
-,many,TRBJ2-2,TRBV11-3,TGTGCCAGCAGTCTCCCCTGGACGGAACGGAGCACCGGGGAGCTGTTTTTT,CASSLPWTERSTGELFF
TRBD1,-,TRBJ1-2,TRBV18,TGTGCCAGCTCACCAGACGGGGCAGGGGGCGATGGCTACACCTTC,CASSPDGAGGDGYTF
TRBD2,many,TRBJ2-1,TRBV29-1,TGCAGCGTTGAACAAGGTAGCGGGAGCCTCTCCTACAATGAGCAGTTCTTC,CSVEQGSGSLSYNEQFF
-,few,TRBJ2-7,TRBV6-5,TGTGCCAGCAGTTACCCGTTCGAAGATACTGAGGAGCAGTACTTC,CASSYPFEDTEEQYF
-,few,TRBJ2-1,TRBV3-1,TGTGCCAGCAGCCACAGTTCGGGTGAGCAGTTCTTC,CASSHSSGEQFF
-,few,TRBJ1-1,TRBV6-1,TGTGCCAGCAGCCTCGGACTGTCGAACACTGAAGCTTTCTTT,CASSLGLSNTEAFF
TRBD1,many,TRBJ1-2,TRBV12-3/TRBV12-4,TGTGCCAGCAGTTTGGACAGGGAAAACTATGGCTACACCTTC,CASSLDRENYGYTF
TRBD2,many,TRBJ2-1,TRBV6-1,TGTGCCAGCAGTGGACTAGCGGGACTAAATGAGCAGTTCTTC,CASSGLAGLNEQFF
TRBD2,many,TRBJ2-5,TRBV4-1,TGCGCCAGCAGCCAAACTGGAGCGGGGCTCATTGGGACCCAGTACTTC,CASSQTGAGLIGTQYF
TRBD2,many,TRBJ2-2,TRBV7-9,TGTGCCAGCAGCTTGCTTCTCCCCTTGGCGGGAGTCAACACCGGGGAGCTGTTTTTT,CASSLLLPLAGVNTGELFF
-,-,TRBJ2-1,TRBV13,TGTGCCAGCAGCTTTAACCCCCTAGGAGGTGACCCGATGAGGGGGCAGTTCTTC,CASSFNPLGGDPMRGQFF
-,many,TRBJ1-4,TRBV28,TGTGCCAGCAGTCCCGGGGGGGCCGGTAATGAAAAACTGTTTTTT,CASSPGGAGNEKLFF
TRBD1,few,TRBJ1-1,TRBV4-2,TGTGCCAGCAGCCAAGGACAGGGACTATTGAACACTGAAGCTTTCTTT,CASSQGQGLLNTEAFF
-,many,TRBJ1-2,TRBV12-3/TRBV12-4,TGTGCCAGCAGTCAAACAGGTGGTGGAGGCTACACCTTC,CASSQTGGGGYTF
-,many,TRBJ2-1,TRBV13,TGTGCCAGCAGCTCCGATCGGGCCACTCCCAATGAGCAGTTCTTC,CASSSDRATPNEQFF
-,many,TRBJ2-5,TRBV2,TGTGCCAGAACGGCGGCGGGGCAAGACCAAGAGACCCAGTACTTC,CARTAAGQDQETQYF
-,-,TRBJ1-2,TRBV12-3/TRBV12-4,TGTGCCAGCAGTCCCCCCGGCAGCTATGGCTACACCTTC,CASSPPGSYGYTF
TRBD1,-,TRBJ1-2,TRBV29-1,TGCAGCGTTGAAGGGACAGGGGATGGCTACACCTTC,CSVEGTGDGYTF
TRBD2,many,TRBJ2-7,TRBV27,TGTGCCAGCAGATTAGCGGGCAGCTCCTACGAGCAGTACTTC,CASRLAGSSYEQYF
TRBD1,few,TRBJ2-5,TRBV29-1,TGCAGCGTTGAAGAACCCCCGGGACAGGGGGCGGCGGAGACCCAGTACTTC,CSVEEPPGQGAAETQYF
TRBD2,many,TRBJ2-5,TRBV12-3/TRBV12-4,TGTGCCAGCAGTTTAAGTTACGGGACTAGCGGGAGAGGGGGGTTGGTGGAGACCCAGTACTTC,CASSLSYGTSGRGGLVETQYF
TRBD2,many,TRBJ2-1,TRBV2,TGTGCCAGCAGGGGACTAGCGGACCGTGAGCAGTTCTTC,CASRGLADREQFF